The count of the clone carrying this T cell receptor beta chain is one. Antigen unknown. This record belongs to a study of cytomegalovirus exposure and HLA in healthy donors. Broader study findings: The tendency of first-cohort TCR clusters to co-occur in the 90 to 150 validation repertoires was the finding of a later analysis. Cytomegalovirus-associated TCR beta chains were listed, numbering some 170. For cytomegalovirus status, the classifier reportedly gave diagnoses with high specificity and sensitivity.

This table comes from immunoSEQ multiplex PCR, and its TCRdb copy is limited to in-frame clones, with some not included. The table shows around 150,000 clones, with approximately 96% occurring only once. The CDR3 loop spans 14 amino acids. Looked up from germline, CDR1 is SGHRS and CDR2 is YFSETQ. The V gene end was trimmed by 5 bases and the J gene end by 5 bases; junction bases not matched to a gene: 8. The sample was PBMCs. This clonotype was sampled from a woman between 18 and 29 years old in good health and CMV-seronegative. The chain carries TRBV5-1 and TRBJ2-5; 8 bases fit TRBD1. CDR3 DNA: TGCGCCAGCAGTTCGGGACAGGTCTGGGAGACCCAGTACTTC. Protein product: CASSSGQVWETQYF.